A selection of T cell receptor beta chains follows, all from one sample in a study of radiotherapy plus CTLA-4 blockade in lung cancer. Generated by immunoSEQ multiplex PCR, the TCRdb table keeps only in-frame clones and is missing some. The sample has about 100,000 clones; roughly 80% are singletons. This sample comprised peripheral blood, obtained from a patient treated with radiotherapy plus ipilimumab. The receptors come from a human donor with non-small cell lung cancer who had stable disease on radiotherapy plus ipilimumab. Both conserved end residues are part of each CDR3. D genes are given only for firm matches. A clone size is listed for some rows: how often the clone was seen (once, few, many), or a class if it is expanded.

TRBV7-9	.	once	TRBJ2-1	TGTGCCAGCAGCACCAGGAACAGGGACAATGAGCAGTTCTTC	CASSTRNRDNEQFF
TRBV6-1	TRBD1	.	TRBJ1-5	TGTGCCAGCAGTGTCCTGGGGCAGGGGGCTGGGTCTGGCAATCAGCCCCAGCATTTT	CASSVLGQGAGSGNQPQHF
TRBV12-5	TRBD1	.	TRBJ2-3	TGTGCTAGTGGTTTGGGCTTAGGGGGCCGCACAGATACGCAGTATTTT	CASGLGLGGRTDTQYF
TRBV7-2	TRBD1	few	TRBJ1-2	TGTGCCAGCAGCTTAGTGGGACAGCTACCCTATGGCTACACCTTC	CASSLVGQLPYGYTF
TRBV11-3	TRBD1	.	TRBJ2-3	TGTGCCAGCAGCTTAGGGCAGGGGGCAGATACGCAGTATTTT	CASSLGQGADTQYF
TRBV28	TRBD2	.	TRBJ2-3	TGTGCCAGCAGGACTAGCGGGGCGAGGACAGATACGCAGTATTTT	CASRTSGARTDTQYF
TRBV28	.	.	TRBJ1-1	TGTGCCAGCAGTTTATTAGTTCGAGAGAAAGCTTTCTTT	CASSLLVREKAFF
TRBV6-5	.	.	TRBJ1-5	TGTGCCAGCAGTTTAGAGGGGGGGAGCAATCAGCCCCAGCATTTT	CASSLEGGSNQPQHF
TRBV5-1	TRBD2	.	TRBJ2-7	TGCGCCAGCAGCTTCGGGACTAGCGGGAGGGCCATCGAGCAGTACTTC	CASSFGTSGRAIEQYF
TRBV6-1	TRBD1	.	TRBJ1-5	TGTGCCAGCAGTGGACGGGGACAGGGGCTTCGGCCCCAGCATTTT	CASSGRGQGLRPQHF
TRBV6-6	.	.	TRBJ1-4	TGTGCCAGCAGTACCAGAGGGGGTAGGAATGAAAAACTGTTTTTT	CASSTRGGRNEKLFF
TRBV6-5	TRBD1	.	TRBJ1-5	TGTGCCAGCAGCCAAGACAGGGCCCAGCCCCAGCATTTT	CASSQDRAQPQHF
TRBV2	.	.	TRBJ2-1	TGTGCCAGCAGGGCGAGCGGTGGAGGGGGTTATGAGCAGTTCTTC	CASRASGGGGYEQFF
TRBV30	.	few	TRBJ2-7	TGTGCCTGGATAAGGGGTCTAGCCGTCTCCGCCGAGCAGTACTTC	CAWIRGLAVSAEQYF
TRBV6-6	.	.	TRBJ1-5	TGTGCCAGCAGTTCCAATCAGCCCCAGCATTTT	CASSSNQPQHF
TRBV2	.	.	TRBJ2-7	TGTGCCAGCAGGGGCTCCTCCCACGAGCAGTACTTC	CASRGSSHEQYF
TRBV7-9	.	.	TRBJ1-4	TGTGCCAGCAGCTCGGGAGCAACTAATGAAAAACTGTTTTTT	CASSSGATNEKLFF
TRBV9	TRBD1	.	TRBJ2-2	TGTGCCAGCAGCGAGAGGACAGGGGGCTTTCCCGGGGAGCTGTTTTTT	CASSERTGGFPGELFF
TRBV5-1	.	.	TRBJ1-1	TGCGCCAGCAGCTTCCTCGCCAGGGGAGAAACTGAAGCTTTCTTT	CASSFLARGETEAFF
TRBV7-2	TRBD1	.	TRBJ1-2	TGTGCCAGCAGCCTCGGACAGGGGGGACAGGGTGGCTACACCTTC	CASSLGQGGQGGYTF
TRBV6-1	TRBD1	.	TRBJ2-7	TGTGCCAGCAGTGTAAGGTTGTCGGGGACAGGGGGAGGGGACGAGCAGTACTTC	CASSVRLSGTGGGDEQYF
TRBV5-4	.	.	TRBJ1-6	TGTGCCAGCAGCCGCGAAAGCCATAGAGCGTCCGGTAATAATTCACCCCTCCACTTT	CASSRESHRASGNNSPLHF
TRBV9	.	.	TRBJ2-3	TGTGCCAGCAATCAAGCGGTAAGCACAGATACGCAGTATTTT	CASNQAVSTDTQYF
TRBV15	TRBD1	.	TRBJ1-6	TGTGCCACCAGCACCCCCGGCGCCGACAGGGGGCTTTCACCCCTCCACTTT	CATSTPGADRGLSPLHF
TRBV14	TRBD2	.	TRBJ2-1	TGTGCCAGCAGCCAAGAAGGGCTAGCGGGGGGGGTGTCCTACAATGAGCAGTTCTTC	CASSQEGLAGGVSYNEQFF
TRBV7-3	TRBD1	.	TRBJ1-1	TGTGCCAGCAGCTCGACAGGGGAGGACACTGAAGCTTTCTTT	CASSSTGEDTEAFF
TRBV5-1	TRBD1	once	TRBJ1-1	TGCGCCAGCAGCAGGGACAGGGCCACTGAAGCTTTCTTT	CASSRDRATEAFF
TRBV5-1	.	.	TRBJ2-1	TGCGCCAGCAGCGCCCCCAGCGACTCCTACAATGAGCAGTTCTTC	CASSAPSDSYNEQFF
TRBV7-9	.	once	TRBJ2-5	TGTGCCAGCAGCTTAACCGCCACGGAGACCCAGTACTTC	CASSLTATETQYF
TRBV18	.	.	TRBJ2-6	TGTGCCAGCTCACCAATGGGGTCCTCTGGGGCCAACGTCCTGACTTTC	CASSPMGSSGANVLTF
TRBV11-3	TRBD1	.	TRBJ2-7	TGTGCCAGCGCCCCCGGGACAGGGTCCGAGCAGTACTTC	CASAPGTGSEQYF
TRBV9	.	.	TRBJ2-1	TGTGCCAGCAGCCCCCGGGACAAAAACAATGAGCAGTTCTTC	CASSPRDKNNEQFF
TRBV2	.	.	TRBJ1-4	TGTGCCAGCCGGTCTGAAAAACTGTTTTTT	CASRSEKLFF
TRBV10-1	.	.	TRBJ2-2	TGCGCCAGCAGTGAGGGCGGGGAGCTGTTTTTT	CASSEGGELFF
TRBV10-2	.	.	TRBJ1-6	TGCGCCAGCAGTGAGTCACAGGGTGCGGTTGATTCACCCCTCCACTTT	CASSESQGAVDSPLHF
TRBV19	TRBD1	.	TRBJ2-2	TGTGCCAGTAGTATAGTCCGGGACAGTTGGAAAATCGGGGAGCTGTTTTTT	CASSIVRDSWKIGELFF
TRBV5-1	TRBD1	once	TRBJ2-3	TGCGCCAGCAGCCCGCACCGGGACAGGGGAAGGTTGGTTCCCACAGATACGCAGTATTTT	CASSPHRDRGRLVPTDTQYF
TRBV20-1	.	.	TRBJ2-7	TGCAGTGCTACGGGATCATCCGAGCAGTACTTC	CSATGSSEQYF
TRBV2	.	.	TRBJ2-7	TGTGCCAGCAGCGCCGCCGGGACCTCACCGGTGCGGTACTTC	CASSAAGTSPVRYF